What follows are 10 T cell receptor beta chains derived from one specimen sequenced in a study of blood T cell repertoires in COVID-19. Data came from immunoSEQ multiplex PCR; TCRdb stores just in-frame clones and leaves some out. Of just over 300,000 clones listed, around 90% were seen once; the top ten hold 2% to 3%. Sequenced material: peripheral blood. These TCRs come from a man aged 18-30 years with active or convalescent COVID-19.

The rearrangement links TRBV5-8 to TRBJ2-3, with D possibly being TRBD2 (6 bases). From germline, CDR1 is SGHTS and CDR2 YDEGEE. The CDR3 contains 12 residues. The germline V and J ends were trimmed by 4 bases and 4 bases, with 7 bases remaining between them. The CDR3, as DNA: TGTGCCAGCAGCCCGGGGGCAGATACGCAGTATTTT. Translated, it gives CASSPGADTQYF.

The rearrangement joins TRBV5-5 to TRBJ2-1; 14 bases map to TRBD2. J gave up 0 bases and V 4 bases, and 9 bases lay outside the gene matches. There are 19 residues in the CDR3. Germline assignment: CDR1 SGHKS and CDR2 YYEKEE (reference sequence). CDR3 loop: CASSKGLAGATSSYNEQFF. The CDR3 bases are TGTGCCAGCAGCAAGGGACTAGCGGGGGCTACGAGCTCCTACAATGAGCAGTTCTTC.

The gene calls are TRBV7-9 and TRBJ1-1; 9 bases are a match to TRBD1. The germline V gene has CDR1 SEHNR and CDR2 FQNEAQ (reference sequence). The CDR3 is 14 residues long. J lost 6 bases, V lost 5 bases, and 7 bases had no gene match. The CDR3 nucleotides read TGTGCCAGCAGCCCCGGGACAGGGCTCTCTGAAGCTTTCTTT. It yields the protein CASSPGTGLSEAFF.

Regarding this clone: The germline gene is not matched at one end of the junction; a read error may be the cause. V usage is TRBV7-9 and J usage is TRBJ1-6; 9 bases are shared with TRBD1. CDR1 is SEHNR, CDR2 FQNEAQ, per germline (reference sequence). The CDR3 contains 14 residues. The CDR3 DNA reads TGTGCCAGCTGCTTGGACAGGGGTAATTCACCCCTCCACTTT. Protein sequence: CASCLDRGNSPLHF.

The chain carries TRBV5-6 and TRBJ2-5; D gene unclear. The V end was cut by 1 base, the J end by 5 bases, with 9 bases between. The CDR3 totals 13 residues. CDR1 is SGHDT and CDR2 is YYEEEE in the germline V gene. This chain's CDR3 is CASSLLSFETQYF. The CDR3 DNA sequence: TGTGCCAGCAGCTTGCTCTCCTTCGAGACCCAGTACTTC. The entire variable domain, with the rest obtained from reference TRBV5-6 and TRBJ2-5, is as follows: DAGVTQSPTHLIKTRGQQVTLRCSPKSGHDTVSWYQQALGQGPQFIFQYYEEEERQRGNFPDRFSGHQFPNYSSELNVNALLLGDSALYLCASSLLSFETQYFGPGTRLLVL.

This chain links TRBV5-8 with TRBJ1-1; D is unclear. The germline CDR1 and CDR2 sequences are SGHTS and YDEGEE. The CDR3 loop spans 12 amino acids. Trimming pared 1 base from V and 8 bases from J, leaving 9 bases between. The CDR3 is CASSLRQTEAFF. The CDR3 nucleotides read TGTGCCAGCAGCTTGAGACAAACCGAAGCTTTCTTT.

The chain combines TRBV4-1 with TRBJ2-7; D is perhaps TRBD1 (6 bases). Germline CDR1 MGHRA, CDR2 YSYEKL. This CDR3 comprises 16 residues. The V gene lost 0 bases and the J gene lost 2 bases, with 14 bases spanning the gap. CDR3 nucleotide sequence: TGCGCCAGCAGCCAAGAGGTGGGACACCGAACCTACGAGCAGTACTTC. The encoded protein is CASSQEVGHRTYEQYF.

This chain joins TRBV7-9 and TRBJ2-2; 7 positions agree with TRBD1. V lost 5 bases and J lost 7; bases outside the gene matches: 7. Germline V gene sequence: CDR1 SEHNR, CDR2 FQNEAQ (reference sequence). The CDR3 length is 14 residues. The CDR3 sequence: CASSKTGKVGELFF. The CDR3, as DNA: TGTGCCAGCAGCAAGACAGGGAAGGTCGGGGAGCTGTTTTTT.

The rearrangement uses TRBV5-1 and TRBJ1-4; perhaps TRBD1 as D (6 bases). Germline V gene data show CDR1 as SGHRS and CDR2 as YFSETQ. The V end lost 0 bases, the J end lost 3 bases, and 15 bases lay between the germline ends. The CDR3 sequence is 17 residues long. CDR3 region: CASSLAVFAGANEKLFF. The CDR3 DNA reads TGCGCCAGCAGCTTGGCCGTCTTCGCAGGGGCTAATGAAAAACTGTTTTTT.

This clone showed up just a few times. The CDR3 coding sequence is TGTGCCAGCAGTTACCTCCGGGACAGCTACGAGCAGTACTTC. It translates to CASSYLRDSYEQYF. The chain is built from TRBV6-5 and TRBJ2-7; 7 positions match TRBD1. Per germline, CDR1 MNHEY and CDR2 SVGAGI. The V segment lost 2 bases and the J segment 3 bases; nucleotides outside the gene matches: 4. The CDR3 has 14 amino acids.